These 27 T cell receptor beta chains were all obtained from the same sample, sequenced in a study of beta chain features in type 1 diabetes. The isolated RNA, all of it, was reverse transcribed, so expressed TCRB transcripts were what got sequenced. TCRdb's copy holds only in-frame clones and misses some; the assay was immunoSEQ multiplex PCR. The sample carries over 500,000 clones, around a sixth recorded once. Sample: naive CD4+ T cells from blood. These receptors were obtained from a man younger than 30 in good health.

CDR3 nucleotide sequence: TGTGCCAGCAGCGTAGCCCAGGGACTCTACAATGAGCAGTTCTTC. Translated, it gives CASSVAQGLYNEQFF. This chain joins TRBV9 and TRBJ2-1; a possible D gene is TRBD2 (6 bases). The CDR3 length is 15 residues. Germline loops: CDR1 SGDLS, CDR2 YYNGEE. V lost 0 bases, J lost 3 bases, and 10 bases lay in between.

Only a few counts were recorded for this clone. The V call is TRBV5-1, the J call TRBJ1-2; maybe TRBD1 (5 bases). Per germline, CDR1 SGHRS and CDR2 YFSETQ. The CDR3 covers 14 residues. Trimming removed 4 bases at V and 9 bases at J, with 19 bases between. In DNA, the CDR3 is TGCGCCAGCAGCCCCGAGAGAGGGGAGAGTCGCTACACCTTC. It yields the protein CASSPERGESRYTF.

A word on this clone: One end of the junction is discordant with germline, which a read error may explain. The V and J genes are TRBV30 and TRBJ1-2; TRBD1 might be the D (5 bases). The germline gives CDR1 GTSNPN, CDR2 SVGIG (reference sequence). CDR3 length: 12 residues. The CDR3 region is CAWSGQGYDYTF. CDR3 DNA sequence: TGTGCCTGGAGTGGCCAGGGCTATGACTACACCTTC.

The rearrangement uses TRBV25-1 and TRBJ2-7, with D perhaps TRBD2 (5 bases). The CDR3 is made up of 13 amino acids. Germline lookup yields CDR1 MGHDK and CDR2 SYGVNS. V lost 6 bases and J 2 bases, leaving 11 bases between the germline ends. For the CDR3, the DNA is TGTGCCAGCAGGTCCTCCGGGACCTACGAGCAGTACTTC. Its protein is CASRSSGTYEQYF.

This clone has a handful of counts. This chain's CDR3 is CASSLDRGNEKLFF. The CDR3 bases are TGTGCCAGCAGCTTAGACAGGGGTAATGAAAAACTGTTTTTT. The chain couples TRBV5-6 to TRBJ1-4; TRBD1 matches 8 bases. The trim removed 2 bases at V and 4 bases at J, leaving 1 base unmatched. Germline CDR1 and CDR2: SGHDT and YYEEEE. The CDR3 is 14 amino acids.

This clone came up many times. This chain joins TRBV28 and TRBJ2-1; TRBD2 might be the D (5 bases). The CDR3 extends over 14 amino acids. Trimming left V 0 bases short and J 5 bases short, with 8 bases between. CDR1 and CDR2 (germline): MDHEN, SYDVKM. CDR3 sequence: CASSLWDFHNEQFF. The CDR3 coding sequence is TGTGCCAGCAGTTTATGGGACTTCCACAATGAGCAGTTCTTC.

This clone was seen more than once but under ten times. V is TRBV5-4 and J is TRBJ1-6; 7 nucleotides match TRBD1. CDR1 is SGHNT, CDR2 YYREEE, per germline (reference sequence). The J segment lost 9 bases and the V segment lost 0 bases, leaving 6 bases of the junction unmatched. The CDR3 has 15 residues. The CDR3 nucleotides are TGTGCCAGCAGCTTGGGTCACAGGGGTATTTCACCCCTCCACTTT. Its translation is CASSLGHRGISPLHF.

The chain combines TRBV19 with TRBJ2-1, with 7 bases aligning to TRBD1. This CDR3 spans 14 amino acids. J gave up 3 bases and V 4 bases, and 3 bases lay outside the gene matches. In germline, CDR1 is LNHDA, CDR2 SQIVND (reference sequence). For the CDR3, the DNA is TGTGCCAGTAGTAACCGGGACAGCTACAATGAGCAGTTCTTC. Translating it yields CASSNRDSYNEQFF. Drawing the rest from reference TRBV19 and TRBJ2-1, the complete variable domain is DGGITQSPKYLFRKEGQNVTLSCEQNLNHDAMYWYRQDPGQGLRLIYYSQIVNDFQKGDIAEGYSVSREKKESFPLTVTSAQKNPTAFYLCASSNRDSYNEQFFGPGTRLTVL.

Points on this clone: Distinct nucleotide sequences in the sample also encode this CDR3. The chain is built from TRBV28 and TRBJ2-3, with 8 nucleotides matching TRBD2. V shed 4 bases and J 6 bases; nucleotides not matched to a gene: 9. The CDR3 is made up of 15 amino acids. CDR1 and CDR2 from the germline V gene are MDHEN and SYDVKM. Here the CDR3 DNA reads TGTGCCAGCAGTTCCCCTAGCGGGCGTCGGGATACGCAGTATTTT. Translated, it gives CASSSPSGRRDTQYF.

In its sample, this clone was seen a few times. The chain uses TRBV9 and TRBJ2-7, with D unresolved. The CDR3 sequence is 15 residues long. Germline CDR1 SGDLS, CDR2 YYNGEE. With 0 bases removed from V and 2 bases from J, the gap between germline ends came to 12 bases. CDR3 in amino acids: CASSVDPVNAYEQYF. Here the CDR3 DNA reads TGTGCCAGCAGCGTAGACCCGGTAAACGCCTACGAGCAGTACTTC.

Concerning this clone: Distinct nucleotide sequences in the sample also encode this CDR3. The gene calls are TRBV18 and TRBJ1-1; D is unresolved. Germline CDR1 reads KGHSH; CDR2 reads LQKENI. The V gene lost 2 bases and the J gene lost 1 base, with 2 bases spanning the gap. The CDR3 is made up of 12 amino acids. The CDR3 loop reads CASSPGNTEAFF. CDR3 DNA: TGTGCCAGCTCACCAGGGAACACTGAAGCTTTCTTT.

This clone was detected a few times. J is TRBJ2-5 and V is TRBV25-1; 8 bases are shared with TRBD1. With 3 bases clipped from V and 5 bases from J, the junction kept 11 bases outside the gene matches. This CDR3 has 16 residues. Germline CDR1 and CDR2: MGHDK and SYGVNS. The CDR3 sequence is CASSEDRDRWGETQYF. The CDR3 coding sequence is TGTGCCAGCAGTGAGGACCGGGACAGGTGGGGGGAGACCCAGTACTTC. Using reference TRBV25-1 and TRBJ2-5 for the parts outside the CDR3, the full variable domain is EADIYQTPRYLVIGTGKKITLECSQTMGHDKMYWYQQDPGMELHLIHYSYGVNSTEKGDLSSESTVSRIRTEHFPLTLESARPSHTSQYLCASSEDRDRWGETQYFGPGTRLLVL.

In its sample, this clone was seen a few times. The CDR3 spells CASSFGPGTVTDTQYF. Written as DNA, the CDR3 is TGTGCCAGCAGCTTCGGACCGGGGACCGTCACAGATACGCAGTATTTT. The rearrangement joins TRBV7-9 to TRBJ2-3; the D call may be TRBD1 or TRBD2 (5 bases each). The CDR3 is 16 amino acids. Germline CDR1 is SEHNR and CDR2 is FQNEAQ (reference sequence). V dropped 3 bases and J dropped 2 bases, with 15 bases sitting between them.

This chain's CDR3 is CASSFGRTGAVTSTDTQYF. The CDR3 DNA follows: TGCGCCAGCAGCTTTGGTCGGACAGGGGCAGTTACGAGCACAGATACGCAGTATTTT. The rearrangement joins TRBV5-1 to TRBJ2-3; TRBD1 matches at 9 bases. Per the germline V gene, CDR1 is SGHRS and CDR2 is YFSETQ. The ends lost 2 bases at V and 0 bases at J; junction bases unmatched: 13. This CDR3 is built from 19 residues.

This clone has only a few counts. CDR3 DNA sequence: TGTGCCAGCAGTCCCACCTTGAGGGGGCCCTACGAGCAGTACTTC. The encoded protein is CASSPTLRGPYEQYF. This chain joins TRBV27 and TRBJ2-7; 7 bases agree with TRBD1. Germline V gene lookup returns CDR1 MNHEY and CDR2 SMNVEV (reference sequence). This CDR3 has 15 residues. The junction had 9 bases not matched to a gene; V was cut back by 5 bases and J by 2 bases.

J is TRBJ1-6 and V is TRBV9; a weak D match, TRBD1 (5 bases). The germline V gene has CDR1 SGDLS and CDR2 YYNGEE. V gave up 0 bases and J gave up 7 bases, with 14 bases separating them. The CDR3 contains 16 residues. In DNA, the CDR3 is TGTGCCAGCAGCGTAGACAGGCTGGGAGGCAATTCACCCCTCCACTTT. This encodes CASSVDRLGGNSPLHF.

This clone was seen just once. This chain joins TRBV10-3 and TRBJ1-5; D perhaps matches TRBD1 (5 bases). Looked up from germline, CDR1 is ENHRY and CDR2 is SYGVKD. Trimming shortened V by 7 bases and J by 6 bases, and 13 bases separated the two germline ends. The CDR3 totals 13 residues. The CDR3 bases are TGTGCCATCAAAGGAACCGGGGGTCAGCCCCAGCATTTT. This encodes CAIKGTGGQPQHF.

This clone was counted between two and nine times. The chain uses TRBV5-6 and TRBJ1-5; no definite D call. CDR1 SGHDT and CDR2 YYEEEE come from the germline V gene. V lost 2 bases and J 4 bases, leaving 4 bases between the germline ends. The CDR3 extends over 12 amino acids. As DNA, the CDR3 is TGTGCCAGCAGCTTCCGGAATCAGCCCCAGCATTTT. This codes for CASSFRNQPQHF.

This clone came up a few times. The V call is TRBV25-1, the J call TRBJ1-3, with a tentative D call TRBD1 (6 bases). Trimming removed 5 bases from V and 0 bases from J, with 11 bases in between. The germline CDR1 and CDR2 sequences are MGHDK and SYGVNS. This CDR3 is built from 15 residues. The CDR3, as DNA: TGTGCCAGCAGTATCAGGGGCTACTCTGGAAACACCATATATTTT. Translated: CASSIRGYSGNTIYF. The full variable domain, with the rest looked up from reference TRBV25-1 and TRBJ1-3, is EADIYQTPRYLVIGTGKKITLECSQTMGHDKMYWYQQDPGMELHLIHYSYGVNSTEKGDLSSESTVSRIRTEHFPLTLESARPSHTSQYLCASSIRGYSGNTIYFGEGSWLTVV.

The chain employs TRBV7-9 and TRBJ2-7; 7 positions agree with TRBD1. CDR3 size: 15 residues. V trimming: 4 bases; J trimming: 2 bases; junction bases outside the gene matches: 8. Germline CDR1 is SEHNR and CDR2 is FQNEAQ (reference sequence). DNA for the CDR3: TGTGCCAGCAGCTCCTTCGGACAGGCCACCTACGAGCAGTACTTC. This sequence encodes CASSSFGQATYEQYF.

The rearrangement links TRBV6-6 to TRBJ1-2; TRBD1 agrees at 9 bases. The V and J ends lost 2 bases and 14 bases, in that order; junction bases with no gene match: 6. The CDR3 runs 12 residues. Germline loops: CDR1 MNHNY, CDR2 SVGAGI (reference sequence). The CDR3 spells CASSYGTGGGTF. Here the CDR3 DNA reads TGTGCCAGCAGTTACGGTACAGGGGGCGGAACCTTC.

The V call is TRBV6-5, the J call TRBJ1-4, with D possibly being TRBD1 (6 bases). The CDR3 consists of 14 residues. From germline, CDR1 is MNHEY and CDR2 SVGAGI. The V end lost 5 bases, the J end lost 1 base, and 8 bases lay between the germline ends. CDR3 residues: CASSRTVTNEKLFF. In DNA, the CDR3 is TGTGCCAGCAGTAGGACAGTAACTAATGAAAAACTGTTTTTT.

V usage is TRBV10-3 and J usage is TRBJ2-7, with D maybe TRBD1 (6 bases). Trimming shortened V by 0 bases and J by 2 bases, and 11 bases separated the two germline ends. Per the germline V gene, CDR1 is ENHRY and CDR2 is SYGVKD. The CDR3 runs 15 residues. The CDR3 DNA follows: TGTGCCATCAGTGAGTCGATTGGACAGACCTACGAGCAGTACTTC. This sequence encodes CAISESIGQTYEQYF.

This clone was counted a few times. This chain links TRBV15 with TRBJ1-5; D remains ambiguous. Germline loops: CDR1 LNHNV, CDR2 YYDKDF (reference sequence). Trimming pared 0 bases from V and 2 bases from J, leaving 11 bases between. The CDR3 loop spans 16 amino acids. CDR3: CATSRDKAVGNQPQHF. CDR3 nucleotides: TGTGCCACCAGCAGAGATAAGGCGGTCGGCAATCAGCCCCAGCATTTT.

The V gene is TRBV29-1, the J gene TRBJ1-2, with TRBD1 matching 9 bases. Germline CDR1 is SQVTM and CDR2 is ANQGSEA. The CDR3 is 12 residues long. The junction had 7 bases not matched to a gene; V was cut back by 6 bases and J by 8 bases. CDR3 sequence reads: CSVKQGAGGYTF. CDR3 sequence (DNA): TGCAGCGTGAAACAGGGGGCTGGGGGCTACACCTTC.

V and J are TRBV4-1 and TRBJ1-5, with 8 bases matching TRBD1. CDR1 is MGHRA, CDR2 YSYEKL, per germline. This CDR3 comprises 17 residues. After removal of 4 bases from V and 6 bases from J, the junction contained 14 bases not matched to a gene. CDR3 in amino acids: CASSRGSSRGLGQPQHF. The CDR3 DNA follows: TGCGCCAGCAGCCGTGGGAGTTCCAGGGGGCTTGGTCAGCCCCAGCATTTT.

The rearrangement links TRBV7-6 to TRBJ2-1; tentatively, D is TRBD2 (6 bases). CDR1 and CDR2 (germline): SGHVS, FNYEAQ. Trimming removed 5 bases at V and 5 bases at J, with 13 bases between. The CDR3 totals 14 residues. The CDR3 nucleotides read TGTGCCAGCAGCCCCGGCGGGAAGAACAATGAGCAGTTCTTC. It specifies CASSPGGKNNEQFF.